The 27 T cell receptor beta chains below all came from one sample that was sequenced in a study of blood T cells in healthy people across ages. With a J-beta primer mix and a sample-barcoded 5' primer, a second PCR ran 7 to 11 cycles. TCRdb used MiXCR to reprocess the 5' RACE reads, holding one entry per CDR3 protein. This table has about 1.8 million distinct CDR3 sequences, around half appearing once. The source material was blood. These receptors were taken from a woman aged 35 to 49 in good health.

This sequence joins TRBV5-1 and TRBJ1-1; the D is unclear. The ends were cut back, 0 bases at V and 6 bases at J, with 9 bases in the middle. Germline assignment: CDR1 SGHRS and CDR2 YFSETQ. This CDR3 is 13 amino acids long. The CDR3 sequence: CASSLDSGPEAFF. CDR3 nucleotide sequence: TGCGCCAGCAGCTTGGATTCCGGCCCTGAAGCTTTCTTT.

This clonotype has just a few counts. V is TRBV12-3 or TRBV12-4 and J is TRBJ2-6; D is uncertain. The germline V and J ends were trimmed by 6 bases and 0 bases, with 9 bases remaining between them. The CDR3 has 15 amino acids. The CDR3 protein is CASRPQRSGANVLTF. CDR3 DNA sequence: TGTGCCAGCAGACCTCAACGCTCTGGGGCCAACGTCCTGACTTTC.

The genes are TRBV4-2 and TRBJ2-7; D call uncertain. The J call may be in error: the DNA end matches TRBJ2-5 better. The CDR3 has 14 residues. The germline V gene encodes CDR1 LGHNA and CDR2 YNFKEQ. The CDR3 loop reads CASSQDARRETQYF. The DNA of the CDR3 is TGTGCCAGCAGCCAAGATGCCCGGAGAGAGACCCAGTACTTC.

This sequence joins TRBV7-2 and TRBJ2-7, with TRBD2 identical over 11 bases. The junction had 11 bases not matched to a gene; V was cut back by 4 bases and J by 3 bases. The CDR3 contains 17 residues. Looked up from germline, CDR1 is SGHTA and CDR2 is FQGNSA. As DNA, the CDR3 is TGTGCCAGCAGCTCCTCCCCGGGGCTAGCGGGGGGCTACGAGCAGTACTTC. Protein: CASSSSPGLAGGYEQYF.

This clonotype showed up just a few times. The chain employs TRBV6-5 and TRBJ2-3; 9 nucleotides agree with TRBD2. V was clipped by 0 bases and J by 4 bases; unmatched bases: 5. The CDR3 has 16 amino acids. CDR1 MNHEY and CDR2 SVGAGI come from the germline V gene. CDR3 region: CASSYSAGGSPDTQYF. The CDR3 nucleotides are TGTGCCAGCAGTTACTCAGCGGGGGGCAGCCCAGATACGCAGTATTTT.

This chain links TRBV20-1 with TRBJ1-1; no clear D. The CDR3 sequence is 14 residues long. With 0 bases removed from V and 0 bases from J, the gap between germline ends came to 8 bases. Germline assignment: CDR1 DFQATT and CDR2 SNEGSKA (reference sequence). The DNA of the CDR3 is TGCAGTGCTAGAGATCCGGGGATGAACACTGAAGCTTTCTTT. Translation: CSARDPGMNTEAFF.

The rearrangement joins TRBV11-2 to TRBJ2-1; D is ambiguous. This CDR3 has 13 amino acids. Germline assignment: CDR1 SGHAT and CDR2 FQNNGV. V lost 0 bases and J lost 13, with 13 bases in between. The DNA for the CDR3 is TGTGCCAGCAGCTTAGATCGACCGGGCGGCCAGTTCTTC. It codes for CASSLDRPGGQFF.

Only a few counts were recorded for this clonotype. V usage is TRBV29-1 and J usage is TRBJ2-7, with D unresolved. V lost 4 bases and J lost 4, with 17 bases in between. From germline, CDR1 is SQVTM and CDR2 ANQGSEA. The CDR3 is 14 residues long. The CDR3 here is CSVVSPKMGYEQYF. CDR3 coding DNA: TGCAGCGTTGTTTCACCAAAAATGGGATACGAGCAGTACTTC.

This clonotype was detected a few times. V is TRBV7-2 and J is TRBJ2-5; possibly TRBD1 for D (6 bases). Germline-derived CDR1 and CDR2 are SGHTA and FQGNSA. V lost 5 bases and J lost 9, with 19 bases in between. The CDR3 is 14 residues long. The CDR3 here is CASSTADRGYAQYF. The CDR3 DNA is TGTGCCAGCAGCACAGCGGACAGAGGGTACGCCCAGTACTTC.

This clonotype is a singleton in its sample. The rearrangement links TRBV20-1 to TRBJ1-5; D is unresolved. Trimming took off 7 bases at V and 0 bases at J, with 10 bases between the two ends. Germline V gene data show CDR1 as DFQATT and CDR2 as SNEGSKA (reference sequence). This CDR3 has 13 residues. DNA of the CDR3: TGCAGTGGTAGCGCAGATAGCAATCAGCCCCAGCATTTT. It yields the protein CSGSADSNQPQHF.

The chain joins TRBV2 to TRBJ2-3, with D tentatively TRBD1 (6 bases). Germline assignment: CDR1 SNHLY and CDR2 FYNNEI. The CDR3 is made up of 14 amino acids. With 11 bases removed from V and 0 bases from J, the gap between germline ends came to 15 bases. The CDR3 coding sequence is TGTGCCTCACCAGGGACACACAGCACAGATACGCAGTATTTT. As protein: CASPGTHSTDTQYF.

The chain employs TRBV3-1 and TRBJ2-1, with D unresolved. Trimming took 1 base from V and 5 from J, leaving 15 bases between them. This CDR3 contains 16 residues. Germline V CDR1 and CDR2: LGHDT, YNNKEL (reference sequence). CDR3 loop: CASSQGWKEVNNEQFF. The CDR3 DNA follows: TGTGCCAGCAGCCAAGGTTGGAAGGAAGTCAACAATGAGCAGTTCTTC.

This clonotype was recorded a few times. The V and J genes are TRBV29-1 and TRBJ2-7, with D unclear. The tail of the sequence fits TRBJ2-5 better, so the J call may be wrong. Germline CDR1 is SQVTM and CDR2 is ANQGSEA. The CDR3 length is 10 residues. The CDR3 is CSVEFVTQYF. For the CDR3, the DNA is TGCAGCGTTGAGTTCGTGACCCAGTACTTC.

The chain carries TRBV12-3 or TRBV12-4 and TRBJ2-5, with 9 bases fitting TRBD1. The V and J ends lost 3 bases and 2 bases, in that order; junction bases with no gene match: 13. CDR3 length equals 18 residues. The CDR3, as DNA: TGTGCCAGCAGTTTTAACAGGGGGCCTTTTACGCTACAAGAGACCCAGTACTTC. Protein sequence: CASSFNRGPFTLQETQYF.

V and J are TRBV6-1 and TRBJ2-4, with D uncertain. Judging by the DNA end, TRBJ2-7 fits better; the J call may be wrong. Germline V gene lookup returns CDR1 MNHNS and CDR2 SASEGT. The CDR3 runs 13 residues. CDR3 sequence: CASSEAALGEQYF. In DNA form, the CDR3 reads TGTGCCAGCAGTGAAGCGGCCTTGGGCGAGCAGTACTTC.

The rearrangement uses TRBV7-2 and TRBJ2-2; no definite D call. With 7 bases removed from V and 4 bases from J, the gap between germline ends came to 16 bases. This CDR3 comprises 15 residues. Germline CDR1 reads SGHTA; CDR2 reads FQGNSA. CDR3 sequence reads: CASMTADSSTGELFF. The CDR3 coding sequence is TGTGCCAGCATGACTGCAGACTCTAGCACCGGGGAGCTGTTTTTT. Looking up the rest from reference TRBV7-2 and TRBJ2-2 gives the full variable domain: GAGVSQSPSNKVTEKGKDVELRCDPISGHTALYWYRQSLGQGLEFLIYFQGNSAPDKSGLPSDRFSAERTGGSVSTLTIQRTQQEDSAVYLCASMTADSSTGELFFGEGSRLTVL.

The gene calls are TRBV7-9 and TRBJ2-1; D perhaps matches TRBD2 (6 bases). From germline, CDR1 is SEHNR and CDR2 FQNEAQ (reference sequence). Trimming removed 7 bases from V and 7 bases from J, with 17 bases in between. This CDR3 contains 14 residues. This chain's CDR3 is CASKTGGGSNEQFF. CDR3 coding DNA: TGTGCCAGCAAAACCGGCGGAGGGAGTAATGAGCAGTTCTTC.

This clonotype appeared a few times. V usage is TRBV5-1 and J usage is TRBJ2-3; D unclear. The V end lost 0 bases, the J end lost 0 bases, and 8 bases lay between the germline ends. Germline CDR1 SGHRS, CDR2 YFSETQ. This CDR3 spans 15 amino acids. In DNA form, the CDR3 reads TGCGCCAGCAGCTTGGACACCTCTAGCACAGATACGCAGTATTTT. Translated: CASSLDTSSTDTQYF.

J is TRBJ2-1 and V is TRBV20-1; D not certain. The V end lost 3 bases, the J end lost 2 bases, and 11 bases lay between the germline ends. Germline lookup yields CDR1 DFQATT and CDR2 SNEGSKA (reference sequence). The CDR3 extends over 14 amino acids. The CDR3 DNA is TGCAGTGCTAGTCTCCGGTCGGCCTACAATGAGCAGTTCTTC. Protein sequence: CSASLRSAYNEQFF.

In this sample, this clonotype turned up a few times. A much larger clonotype is one base distant, so this may be a read error. The chain links TRBV7-2 to TRBJ1-2; 8 bases map to TRBD1. Unmatched junction bases numbered 1, after V lost 1 base and J lost 3 bases. Germline V lookup: CDR1 SGHTA, CDR2 FQGNSA. There are 14 residues in the CDR3. DNA of the CDR3: TGTGCCAGCAGCTTAGGGACAGGGCACTATGGCTACACCTTC. This translates into CASSLGTGHYGYTF. Supplemented by reference TRBV7-2 and TRBJ1-2, the full variable domain reads GAGVSQSPSNKVTEKGKDVELRCDPISGHTALYWYRQSLGQGLEFLIYFQGNSAPDKSGLPSDRFSAERTGGSVSTLTIQRTQQEDSAVYLCASSLGTGHYGYTFGSGTRLTVV.

V gene TRBV27 combines with J gene TRBJ2-1; 9 bases align to TRBD2. Trimming removed 2 bases from V and 4 bases from J; junction bases left unmatched: 6. The CDR3 totals 16 residues. The germline gives CDR1 MNHEY, CDR2 SMNVEV (reference sequence). The CDR3 sequence: CASSLGSSGVYNEQFF. CDR3 sequence (DNA): TGTGCCAGCAGTTTAGGGTCTAGCGGGGTATACAATGAGCAGTTCTTC.

The chain carries TRBV4-3 and TRBJ2-4; D is uncertain. V dropped 0 bases and J dropped 9 bases, with 12 bases sitting between them. The CDR3 consists of 14 residues. CDR1 and CDR2 from the germline V gene are LGHNA and YSLEER. This chain's CDR3 is CASSQDVGLGIQYF. In DNA, the CDR3 is TGCGCCAGCAGCCAAGACGTGGGTTTAGGCATTCAGTACTTC.

The chain combines TRBV9 with TRBJ2-5, with D tentatively TRBD2 (7 bases). CDR1 is SGDLS, CDR2 YYNGEE, per germline. The CDR3 sequence is 15 residues long. The V gene lost 6 bases and the J gene lost 2 bases, with 17 bases spanning the gap. The CDR3 loop is CASTRRGGSQETQYF. The CDR3 bases are TGTGCCAGCACGCGGAGGGGGGGGAGTCAAGAGACCCAGTACTTC.

On this clonotype itself: Germline is not matched at one junction end, which may reflect a read error. V is TRBV25-1 and J is TRBJ2-3; 7 bases match TRBD1. The CDR3 runs 17 residues. Germline CDR1 MGHDK, CDR2 SYGVNS. The DNA of the CDR3 is TGTGCCAACAGTCTTCCTGACAGGGAGAATCCCACAGATACGCAGTATTTT. It is translated as CANSLPDRENPTDTQYF.

J is TRBJ2-4 and V is TRBV6-5; TRBD1 matches at 7 bases. The trim removed 4 bases at V and 3 bases at J, leaving 6 bases unmatched. This CDR3 contains 15 residues. Germline V gives CDR1 MNHEY, CDR2 SVGAGI. The DNA of the CDR3 is TGTGCCAGCAGTTCAGACAGGGACAGCAAAAACATTCAGTACTTC. Translation gives CASSSDRDSKNIQYF.

The chain recombines TRBV5-1 with TRBJ2-3; 11 bases align to TRBD2. The V gene end was trimmed by 0 bases and the J gene end by 7 bases; junction bases not matched to a gene: 7. The CDR3 is 16 amino acids. CDR1 is SGHRS, CDR2 YFSETQ, per germline. CDR3 in DNA: TGCGCCAGCAGCTTGGAGGCGACTAGCGGGGATCATACGCAGTATTTT. Its translation is CASSLEATSGDHTQYF.

Many counts were recorded for this clonotype. The V and J genes are TRBV7-9 and TRBJ2-5; the D gene is possibly TRBD2 (5 bases). The CDR3 sequence is 15 residues long. Germline assignment: CDR1 SEHNR and CDR2 FQNEAQ (reference sequence). The V and J ends lost 6 bases and 5 bases respectively, with 19 bases between them. The CDR3 sequence: CASSLKYPGKETQYF. In nucleotides, the CDR3 is TGTGCCAGCAGTCTTAAATATCCCGGGAAGGAGACCCAGTACTTC.